A single sample is the source of the 30 T cell receptor beta chains below, sequenced in a study of CD8 T cells in Susac syndrome. When the RNA was reverse transcribed, random hexamers were used with an input of 0.5 to 1 ug. Via MiXCR, TCRdb re-called the immunoSEQ multiplex PCR reads, giving one row per CDR3 protein. The top ten hold 0.56% of the sample, which has fewer than 80,000 distinct CDR3 sequences, about 94% seen once. Material: CD8+ T cells from PBMCs. Receptor source: a human donor with multiple sclerosis.

The chain uses TRBV7-2 and TRBJ2-7; 7 bases match TRBD1. The CDR3 runs 14 residues. V was pared by 5 bases and J by 3 bases, with 7 bases of the junction left unmatched. Per the germline V gene, CDR1 is SGHTA and CDR2 is FQGNSA. Written as DNA, the CDR3 is TGTGCCAGCAGCCCCGGACAGGAACTCTACGAGCAGTACTTC. Protein sequence: CASSPGQELYEQYF.

CDR3 DNA sequence: TGTGCCACCAGCCCCTTAGAGGGGGAAATCACAGATACGCAGTATTTT. Translation gives CATSPLEGEITDTQYF. The V and J genes are TRBV15 and TRBJ2-3; a possible D gene is TRBD1 (6 bases). V lost 5 bases and J 2 bases, leaving 17 bases between the germline ends. From germline, CDR1 is LNHNV and CDR2 YYDKDF (reference sequence). The CDR3 length is 16 residues.

This chain joins TRBV30 and TRBJ2-6, with TRBD1 as a possible D gene (6 bases). Germline-derived CDR1 and CDR2 are GTSNPN and SVGIG (reference sequence). V was clipped by 4 bases and J by 0 bases, with 10 bases between them. The CDR3 has 15 amino acids. The CDR3 here is CAWKVGASGANVLTF. CDR3 sequence (DNA): TGTGCCTGGAAGGTGGGGGCCTCTGGGGCCAACGTCCTGACTTTC.

This clonotype appeared a single time. This rearrangement joins TRBV6-5 to TRBJ2-3, with D possibly matching TRBD1 (6 bases). The CDR3 runs 14 residues. In germline, CDR1 is MNHEY, CDR2 SVGAGI. V lost 7 bases and J lost 2, with 13 bases in between. CDR3 sequence (DNA): TGTGCCAGCACCAAGGGACATGACACAGATACGCAGTATTTT. Encoded protein: CASTKGHDTDTQYF.

This clonotype was found once. This chain uses TRBV5-6 with TRBJ2-7; 14 bases align to TRBD2. With V trimmed by 3 bases and J by 7 bases, 6 bases remained unmatched. The CDR3 consists of 15 residues. The germline gives CDR1 SGHDT, CDR2 YYEEEE. CDR3 sequence: CASSWGTSGSQEQYF. The CDR3, as DNA: TGTGCCAGCAGCTGGGGGACTAGCGGGAGTCAGGAGCAGTACTTC.

The chain uses TRBV15 and TRBJ1-5; D is undetermined. From germline, CDR1 is LNHNV and CDR2 YYDKDF (reference sequence). V gave up 1 base and J gave up 0 bases, with 1 base separating them. This CDR3 is 13 amino acids long. CDR3 protein: CATSRVSNQPQHF. CDR3 nucleotide sequence: TGTGCCACCAGCAGAGTTAGCAATCAGCCCCAGCATTTT.

The genes are TRBV13 and TRBJ2-7, with 10 positions matching TRBD1. The CDR3 has 15 residues. Germline values: CDR1 PRHDT, CDR2 FYEKMQ (reference sequence). J was trimmed by 7 bases and V by 1 base; bases with no gene match: 7. CDR3 nucleotides: TGTGCCAGCAGCTTAGAAGGACAGGGGGATAAAGAGCAGTACTTC. Translating gives CASSLEGQGDKEQYF. The full variable domain, rest sourced from reference TRBV13 and TRBJ2-7, is AAGVIQSPRHLIKEKRETATLKCYPIPRHDTVYWYQQGPGQDPQFLISFYEKMQSDKGSIPDRFSAQQFSDYHSELNMSSLELGDSALYFCASSLEGQGDKEQYFGPGTRLTVT.

The V gene is TRBV6-1, the J gene TRBJ1-2, with TRBD1 identical over 8 bases. CDR1 and CDR2 (germline): MNHNS, SASEGT. Trimming removed 0 bases from V and 3 bases from J; junction bases left unmatched: 3. The CDR3 contains 15 residues. The chain's CDR3 is CASSEAPDRDYGYTF. CDR3 DNA sequence: TGTGCCAGCAGTGAAGCACCGGACAGGGACTATGGCTACACCTTC.

This clonotype was counted a single time. The rearrangement joins TRBV30 to TRBJ2-7; 10 bases match TRBD1. Trimming cost V 1 base and J 0 bases; bases outside gene matches: 0. The CDR3 has 14 residues. The germline gives CDR1 GTSNPN, CDR2 SVGIG (reference sequence). The DNA for the CDR3 is TGTGCCTGGAGTGGGACAGGGGGCTCCTACGAGCAGTACTTC. Its protein product is CAWSGTGGSYEQYF.

This rearrangement joins TRBV29-1 to TRBJ2-7; TRBD1 might be the D (6 bases). V lost 6 bases and J 2 bases, leaving 14 bases between the germline ends. This CDR3 is built from 13 residues. CDR1 is SQVTM and CDR2 is ANQGSEA in the germline V gene. The CDR3 region is CSVVMTGPYEQYF. DNA of the CDR3: TGCAGCGTGGTCATGACAGGTCCCTACGAGCAGTACTTC.

The chain has TRBV9 and TRBJ2-2; D remains ambiguous. V lost 2 bases, J lost 5 bases, and 4 bases lay in between. CDR3 length: 12 residues. Germline loops: CDR1 SGDLS, CDR2 YYNGEE. The CDR3 region has the DNA TGTGCCAGCAGCGTGTCGACCGGGGAGCTGTTTTTT. Amino acids: CASSVSTGELFF.

The J gene is TRBJ1-2, the V gene TRBV24-1; D remains unclear. The V end lost 3 bases, the J end lost 7 bases, and 14 bases lay between the germline ends. The CDR3 runs to 14 residues. The germline V gene has CDR1 KGHDR and CDR2 SFDVKD. The CDR3 bases are TGTGCCACCAGTGATCTTGGTAAGCGAAGTGGCTACACCTTC. Its translation: CATSDLGKRSGYTF.

This sequence joins TRBV19 and TRBJ1-2, with 9 bases fitting TRBD1. CDR1 and CDR2 from the germline V gene are LNHDA and SQIVND (reference sequence). This CDR3 has 13 residues. V lost 10 bases to trimming and J lost 4 bases; unmatched junction nucleotides: 7. The CDR3 DNA follows: TGTGCCACCGGGGACAGGGAATTCTATGGCTACACCTTC. Protein product: CATGDREFYGYTF.

The chain carries TRBV12-3 or TRBV12-4 and TRBJ1-6; D is unresolved. Trimming stripped 2 bases from V and 6 bases from J, with 11 bases between. This CDR3 has 15 amino acids. This CDR3 reads CASSLPVSSNSPLHF. CDR3 nucleotides: TGTGCCAGCAGTTTACCAGTCAGTTCTAATTCACCCCTCCACTTT.

V is TRBV29-1 and J is TRBJ1-2, with no clear D. The CDR3 loop spans 12 amino acids. Germline assignment: CDR1 SQVTM and CDR2 ANQGSEA. Trimming took off 6 bases at V and 3 bases at J, with 11 bases between the two ends. CDR3: CSVASDDYGYTF. CDR3 coding DNA: TGCAGCGTCGCGTCGGATGACTATGGCTACACCTTC.

This rearrangement joins TRBV18 to TRBJ2-2, with D possibly matching TRBD2 (6 bases). The germline CDR1 and CDR2 sequences are KGHSH and LQKENI. Between the trimmed V and J ends, which lost 0 bases and 5 bases, there was a span of 13 bases. The CDR3 extends over 16 amino acids. The CDR3 sequence is CASSPPEKRGTGELFF. In DNA form, the CDR3 reads TGTGCCAGCTCACCACCCGAAAAACGGGGGACCGGGGAGCTGTTTTTT.

The J gene is TRBJ1-1, the V gene TRBV4-3, with D maybe TRBD1 (6 bases). Trimming pared 1 base from V and 2 bases from J, leaving 14 bases between. Germline assignment: CDR1 LGHNA and CDR2 YSLEER. The CDR3 has 16 residues. The CDR3 nucleotides read TGCGCCAGCAGCCAAGGAGAGGACAGATTAAACACTGAAGCTTTCTTT. As protein: CASSQGEDRLNTEAFF.

This chain links TRBV5-1 with TRBJ2-3; 10 nucleotides match TRBD2. The CDR3 contains 18 residues. With V trimmed by 1 base and J by 0 bases, 8 bases remained unmatched. Germline values: CDR1 SGHRS, CDR2 YFSETQ. The CDR3 here is CASSLMSSGRGSTDTQYF. The DNA for the CDR3 is TGCGCCAGCAGCTTGATGTCTAGCGGGAGAGGAAGCACAGATACGCAGTATTTT.

The chain links TRBV3-1 to TRBJ2-2; the D gene is possibly TRBD2 (6 bases). The CDR3 totals 16 residues. Germline-derived CDR1 and CDR2 are LGHDT and YNNKEL (reference sequence). V was pared by 4 bases and J by 1 base, with 13 bases between. The chain's CDR3 is CASSPAGRENTGELFF. The CDR3 region has the DNA TGTGCCAGCAGCCCGGCGGGACGGGAGAACACCGGGGAGCTGTTTTTT.

This chain connects TRBV7-9 to TRBJ2-7; either TRBD1 or TRBD2 may supply D (5 bases each). This CDR3 has 12 residues. V dropped 3 bases and J dropped 7 bases, with 10 bases sitting between them. Germline loops: CDR1 SEHNR, CDR2 FQNEAQ (reference sequence). The CDR3 bases are TGTGCCAGCAGCTTCCTATGGGGGGAGCAGTACTTC. Translation gives CASSFLWGEQYF. Combining the CDR3 with reference TRBV7-9 and TRBJ2-7 gives the whole variable domain DTGVSQNPRHKITKRGQNVTFRCDPISEHNRLYWYRQTLGQGPEFLTYFQNEAQLEKSRLLSDRFSAERPKGSFSTLEIQRTEQGDSAMYLCASSFLWGEQYFGPGTRLTVT.

The rearrangement uses TRBV5-4 and TRBJ2-1; 10 positions agree with TRBD2. CDR1 is SGHNT, CDR2 YYREEE, per germline (reference sequence). V shed 0 bases, J shed 8 bases, and the junction held 2 bases outside the gene matches. The CDR3 has 14 residues. In DNA form, the CDR3 reads TGTGCCAGCAGCTTGGCTAGCGGGAGCGATGAGCAGTTCTTC. Translated: CASSLASGSDEQFF.

The chain links TRBV20-1 to TRBJ2-7; D is unclear. This CDR3 spans 11 amino acids. CDR1 is DFQATT and CDR2 is SNEGSKA in the germline V gene (reference sequence). Trimming took 0 bases from V and 3 from J, leaving 3 bases between them. This CDR3 is CSARDGYEQYF. CDR3 coding DNA: TGCAGTGCTAGAGATGGCTACGAGCAGTACTTC.

The chain uses TRBV25-1 and TRBJ2-7; the match to TRBD1 covers 7 bases. J gave up 0 bases and V 4 bases, and 9 bases lay outside the gene matches. This CDR3 has 16 residues. Germline V gene sequence: CDR1 MGHDK, CDR2 SYGVNS. CDR3 protein: CASSGQGDSNSYEQYF. DNA for the CDR3: TGTGCCAGCAGTGGCCAGGGGGATTCAAACTCCTACGAGCAGTACTTC.

This sequence joins TRBV2 and TRBJ2-2; 10 positions agree with TRBD2. The CDR3 has 16 amino acids. The J segment lost 0 bases and the V segment lost 2 bases, leaving 0 bases of the junction unmatched. CDR1 and CDR2 (germline): SNHLY, FYNNEI. The DNA for the CDR3 is TGTGCCAGCAGTGAACTAGCGGGGGCGAACACCGGGGAGCTGTTTTTT. Residues: CASSELAGANTGELFF.

This chain uses TRBV20-1 with TRBJ1-1; 7 bases match TRBD1. The CDR3 has 13 residues. Germline CDR1 is DFQATT and CDR2 is SNEGSKA (reference sequence). Unmatched junction bases numbered 9, after V lost 3 bases and J lost 8 bases. The CDR3 DNA sequence: TGCAGTGCTAGGCCGACAGGGCCTGAAGAAGCTTTCTTT. Its translation: CSARPTGPEEAFF.

V is TRBV4-3 and J is TRBJ2-7; 10 bases are shared with TRBD2. This CDR3 contains 16 residues. J was trimmed by 5 bases and V by 0 bases; bases with no gene match: 7. Looked up from germline, CDR1 is LGHNA and CDR2 is YSLEER. The CDR3 spells CASSQDQAGGQNEQYF. CDR3 DNA: TGCGCCAGCAGCCAAGATCAAGCGGGGGGGCAGAACGAGCAGTACTTC.

The chain links TRBV29-1 to TRBJ2-1; possibly TRBD2 for D (7 bases). Looked up from germline, CDR1 is SQVTM and CDR2 is ANQGSEA. V lost 6 bases to trimming and J lost 3 bases, with 12 bases between them. The CDR3 is 13 amino acids. The CDR3 DNA sequence: TGCAGCGTGGGGGGGCGGAACTACAATGAGCAGTTCTTC. Translating it yields CSVGGRNYNEQFF.

This clonotype came up once. J is TRBJ1-1 and V is TRBV7-9; D is ambiguous. The CDR3 spans 11 residues. The germline V gene encodes CDR1 SEHNR and CDR2 FQNEAQ (reference sequence). V lost 3 bases and J 7 bases, leaving 6 bases between the germline ends. DNA for the CDR3: TGTGCCAGCAGCTTGGACGGTGAAGCTTTCTTT. This sequence encodes CASSLDGEAFF.

This clonotype appeared once. CDR3 loop: CSVENGTYEQYF. Here the CDR3 DNA reads TGCAGCGTTGAAAACGGAACCTACGAGCAGTACTTC. The rearrangement uses TRBV29-1 and TRBJ2-7; D is unclear. The CDR3 is 12 amino acids. Trimming cost V 2 bases and J 2 bases, with 7 bases left between them. Per the germline V gene, CDR1 is SQVTM and CDR2 is ANQGSEA.

The chain combines TRBV29-1 with TRBJ1-1, with a weak D call TRBD1 (5 bases). The CDR3 is 12 amino acids. The germline V gene has CDR1 SQVTM and CDR2 ANQGSEA. In nucleotides, the CDR3 is TGCACCAGAGGAGGGGTGGCCACTGAAGCTTTCTTT. It codes for CTRGGVATEAFF.